These 2 T cell receptor beta chains came from one sample sequenced in a study of blood T cells in healthy people across ages. Sample-barcoded 5' priming and a J-beta primer mix drove a second PCR of roughly 7 to 11 cycles. One entry per CDR3 protein results from TCRdb running MiXCR on the 5' RACE reads. The sample comprises around 1,000,000 distinct CDR3 sequences, about 25% of which are singletons, and around 0.75% rests with the top ten. These data were also filed under a second study, of T cells of mothers and their children.

Sequenced input: blood. The receptor set was obtained from a girl between 2 and 10 years old in good health.

The chain combines TRBV7-8 with TRBJ1-3; D not certain. V gave up 1 base and J gave up 4 bases, with 8 bases separating them. The germline CDR1 and CDR2 sequences are SGHVS and FQNEAQ. CDR3 length equals 14 residues. The CDR3 coding sequence is TGTGCCAGCAGCTTAGATGGGCTCGGAAACACCATATATTTT. It encodes CASSLDGLGNTIYF. Together with reference TRBV7-8 and TRBJ1-3, the CDR3 gives the full variable domain: GAGVSQSPRYKVAKRGQDVALRCDPISGHVSLFWYQQALGQGPEFLTYFQNEAQLDKSGLPSDRFFAERPEGSVSTLKIQRTQQEDSAVYLCASSLDGLGNTIYFGEGSWLTVV.

A note on this clonotype: At one boundary the junction diverges from the germline segment, which might be a read error. The chain uses TRBV2 and TRBJ2-1; TRBD2 is a possible D gene (7 bases). In germline, CDR1 is SNHLY, CDR2 FYNNEI. The CDR3 length is 15 residues. The CDR3 sequence: CASGRGVSSYNEQFF. The CDR3 DNA is TGTGCCAGCGGGAGGGGGGTTAGCTCCTACAATGAGCAATTCTTC. The whole variable domain, filled in from reference TRBV2 and TRBJ2-1, reads EPEVTQTPSHQVTQMGQEVILRCVPISNHLYFYWYRQILGQKVEFLVSFYNNEISEKSEIFDDQFSVERPDGSNFTLKIRSTKLEDSAMYFCASGRGVSSYNEQFFGPGTRLTVL.